The entry that follows covers one T cell receptor beta chain sequence. What it recognizes is unknown. The CDR3 has 14 amino acids. With V trimmed by 3 bases and J by 3 bases, 5 bases remained unmatched. Germline loops: CDR1 SEHNR, CDR2 FQNEAQ (reference sequence). The data originate from a study of T cell responses to AZD1222 COVID-19 vaccine. Whole-study findings and limits: Epitopes outside B.1.351 and B.1.1.7 mutated regions reportedly drew nearly half of spike TCRs. Elevations in Spike-specific TCR breadth and depth followed administration of two AZD1222 doses. CD4 TCRs covered the whole spike, strongest at regions 160-218 and 743-854. Every sample of the repertoires postdated the peak T cell response.

Only in-frame clones appear in the TCRdb table, and some are missing; sequencing was by immunoSEQ multiplex PCR. This table has some 120,000 clones, 85% to 90% appearing once. The chain carries TRBV7-9 and TRBJ2-7, with 7 bases fitting TRBD1. Sample: peripheral blood, taken on day 0 of AZD1222 vaccination. The sequence came from an adult in good health. CDR3 protein: CASSFQGQDYEQYF. The CDR3 DNA sequence: TGTGCCAGCAGCTTCCAAGGACAGGACTACGAGCAGTACTTC. Supplemented by reference TRBV7-9 and TRBJ2-7, the full variable domain reads DTGVSQNPRHKITKRGQNVTFRCDPISEHNRLYWYRQTLGQGPEFLTYFQNEAQLEKSRLLSDRFSAERPKGSFSTLEIQRTEQGDSAMYLCASSFQGQDYEQYFGPGTRLTVT.